This T cell receptor beta chain was captured by sequencing in a study of blood T cells in healthy people across ages. The second PCR ran about 6 to 11 cycles with a sample-barcoded 5' primer and J-beta primers. TCRdb recomputed calls from the 5' RACE reads with MiXCR, one row per CDR3 protein. The sample yields some 1.4 million distinct CDR3 sequences, 40% to 50% seen once. Trimming took off 2 bases at V and 5 bases at J, with 11 bases between the two ends. This CDR3 contains 14 residues. The germline CDR1 and CDR2 sequences are PRHDT and FYEKMQ (reference sequence). The material sequenced was blood. The sequence was obtained from a woman younger than 35 in good health. V and J are TRBV13 and TRBJ2-3; D assignment may be TRBD1 or TRBD2 (5 bases each). The CDR3 nucleotides are TGTGCCAGCAGCTTATTCGGGGCAGGAGATACGCAGTATTTT. Amino acid sequence: CASSLFGAGDTQYF.